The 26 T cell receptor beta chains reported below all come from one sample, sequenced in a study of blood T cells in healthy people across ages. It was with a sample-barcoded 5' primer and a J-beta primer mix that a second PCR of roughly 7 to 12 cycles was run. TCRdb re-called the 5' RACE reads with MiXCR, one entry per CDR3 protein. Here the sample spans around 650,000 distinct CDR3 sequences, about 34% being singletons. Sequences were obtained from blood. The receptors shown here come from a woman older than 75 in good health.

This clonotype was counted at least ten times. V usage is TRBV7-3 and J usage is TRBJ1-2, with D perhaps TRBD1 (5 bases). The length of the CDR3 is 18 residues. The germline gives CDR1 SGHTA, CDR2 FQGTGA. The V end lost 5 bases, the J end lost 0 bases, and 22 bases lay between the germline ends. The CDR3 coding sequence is TGTGCCAGCAGCCCCACGCCGCAGACAGCGGGGACTAACTATGGCTACACCTTC. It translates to CASSPTPQTAGTNYGYTF.

CDR3 nucleotides: TGTGCCAGCAGAGAAACTAGAGGAGGATACAATGAGCAGTTCTTC. Its translation: CASRETRGGYNEQFF. The chain employs TRBV6-2 or TRBV6-3 and TRBJ2-1; weak D call: TRBD2 (5 bases). Germline assignment: CDR1 MNHEY and CDR2 SVGEGT. The V gene lost 6 bases and the J gene lost 4 bases, with 16 bases spanning the gap. This CDR3 contains 15 residues.

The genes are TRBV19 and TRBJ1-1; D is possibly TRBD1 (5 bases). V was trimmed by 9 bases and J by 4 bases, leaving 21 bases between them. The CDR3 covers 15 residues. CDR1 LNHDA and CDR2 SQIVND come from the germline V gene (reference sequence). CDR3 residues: CASSPYMLRGTEAFF. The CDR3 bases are TGTGCCAGCAGTCCGTATATGTTAAGGGGCACTGAAGCTTTCTTT.

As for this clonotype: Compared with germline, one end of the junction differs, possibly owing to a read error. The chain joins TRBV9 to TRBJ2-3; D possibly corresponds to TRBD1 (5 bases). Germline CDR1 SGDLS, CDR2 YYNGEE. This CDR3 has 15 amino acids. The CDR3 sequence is CACSVVGALTDTQYF. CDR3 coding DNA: TGTGCCTGCAGCGTAGTAGGGGCCCTCACAGATACGCAGTATTTT.

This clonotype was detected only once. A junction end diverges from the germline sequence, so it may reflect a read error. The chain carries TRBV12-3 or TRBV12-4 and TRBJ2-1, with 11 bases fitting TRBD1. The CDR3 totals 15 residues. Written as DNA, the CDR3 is TGTGCCAACAGTTTAGGGACAGGGGGCTACAATGAGCAGTTCTTC. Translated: CANSLGTGGYNEQFF.

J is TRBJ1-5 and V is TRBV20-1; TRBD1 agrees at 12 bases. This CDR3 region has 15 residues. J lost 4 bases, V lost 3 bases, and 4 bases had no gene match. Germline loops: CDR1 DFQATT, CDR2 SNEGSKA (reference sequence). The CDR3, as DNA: TGCAGTGCTAGCCCGGGACAGGGGGCTAATCAGCCCCAGCATTTT. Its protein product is CSASPGQGANQPQHF.

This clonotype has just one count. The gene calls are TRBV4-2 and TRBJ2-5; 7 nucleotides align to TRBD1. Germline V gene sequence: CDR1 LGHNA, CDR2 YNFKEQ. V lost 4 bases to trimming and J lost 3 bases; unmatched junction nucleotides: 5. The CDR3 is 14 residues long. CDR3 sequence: CASSPGQRKETQYF. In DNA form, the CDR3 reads TGTGCCAGCAGCCCGGGACAGAGAAAAGAGACCCAGTACTTC.

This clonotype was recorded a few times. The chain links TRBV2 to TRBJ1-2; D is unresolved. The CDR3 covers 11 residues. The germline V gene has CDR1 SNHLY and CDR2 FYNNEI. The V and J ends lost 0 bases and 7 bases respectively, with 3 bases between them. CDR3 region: CASSEAGGYTF. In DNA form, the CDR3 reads TGTGCCAGCAGTGAAGCGGGTGGCTACACCTTC.

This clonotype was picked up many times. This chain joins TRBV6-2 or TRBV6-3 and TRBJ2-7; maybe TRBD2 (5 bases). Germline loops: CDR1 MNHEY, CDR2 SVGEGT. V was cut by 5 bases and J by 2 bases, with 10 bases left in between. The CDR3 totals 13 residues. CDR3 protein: CASSESGAYEQYF. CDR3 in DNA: TGTGCCAGCAGTGAAAGCGGAGCCTACGAGCAGTACTTC.

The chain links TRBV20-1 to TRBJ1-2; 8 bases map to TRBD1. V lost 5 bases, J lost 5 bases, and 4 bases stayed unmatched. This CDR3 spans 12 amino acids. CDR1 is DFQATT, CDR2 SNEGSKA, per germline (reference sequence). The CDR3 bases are TGCAGTGCTGAGGACAGGGTTTATGGCTACACCTTC. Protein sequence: CSAEDRVYGYTF.

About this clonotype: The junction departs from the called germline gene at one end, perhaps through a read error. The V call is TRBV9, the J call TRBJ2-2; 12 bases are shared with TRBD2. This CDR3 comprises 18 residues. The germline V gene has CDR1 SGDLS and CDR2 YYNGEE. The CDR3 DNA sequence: TGTGCCAGCAGCGTAGGGACTAGCGGGGTTTCGAACACCGGGGAGCCGTTTTTT. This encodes CASSVGTSGVSNTGEPFF.

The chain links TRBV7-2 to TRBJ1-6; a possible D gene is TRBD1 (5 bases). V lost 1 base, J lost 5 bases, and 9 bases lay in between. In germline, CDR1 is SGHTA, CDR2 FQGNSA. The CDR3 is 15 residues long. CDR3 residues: CASSLEGPNNSPLHF. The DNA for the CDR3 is TGTGCCAGCAGCTTAGAGGGACCCAATAATTCACCCCTCCACTTT.

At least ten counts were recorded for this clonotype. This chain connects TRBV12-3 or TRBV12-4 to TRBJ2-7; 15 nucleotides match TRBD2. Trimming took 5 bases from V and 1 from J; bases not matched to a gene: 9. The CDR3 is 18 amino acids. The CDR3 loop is CASSPGLAGGSPSYEQYF. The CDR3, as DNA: TGTGCCAGCAGTCCGGGACTAGCGGGGGGCTCGCCTTCCTACGAGCAGTACTTC.

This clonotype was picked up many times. The DNA of the CDR3 is TGTGCCAGCAGAGGTCTGGACTTAGATACGCAGTATTTT. It encodes CASRGLDLDTQYF. V usage is TRBV2 and J usage is TRBJ2-3; D is possibly TRBD2 (5 bases). V was cut by 6 bases and J by 5 bases, with 12 bases left in between. The germline CDR1 and CDR2 sequences are SNHLY and FYNNEI. This CDR3 is built from 13 residues.

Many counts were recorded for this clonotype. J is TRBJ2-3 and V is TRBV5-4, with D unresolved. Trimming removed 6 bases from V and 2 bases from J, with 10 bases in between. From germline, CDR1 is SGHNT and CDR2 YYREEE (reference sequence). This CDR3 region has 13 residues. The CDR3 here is CASTGRNTDTQYF. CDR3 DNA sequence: TGTGCCAGCACTGGGCGGAACACAGATACGCAGTATTTT.

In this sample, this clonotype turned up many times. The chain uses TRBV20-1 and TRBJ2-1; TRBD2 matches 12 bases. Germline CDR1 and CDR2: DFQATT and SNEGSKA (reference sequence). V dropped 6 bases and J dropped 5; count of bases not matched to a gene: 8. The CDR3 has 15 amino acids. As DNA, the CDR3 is TGCAGTGCGCTAACTAGCGGGGGGCAGAACAATGAGCAGTTCTTC. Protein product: CSALTSGGQNNEQFF.

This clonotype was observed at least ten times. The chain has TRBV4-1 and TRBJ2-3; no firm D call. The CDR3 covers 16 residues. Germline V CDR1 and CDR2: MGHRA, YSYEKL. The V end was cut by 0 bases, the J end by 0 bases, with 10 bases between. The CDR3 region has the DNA TGCGCCAGCAGCCAAGAAACAGCCAGTAGCACAGATACGCAGTATTTT. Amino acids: CASSQETASSTDTQYF.

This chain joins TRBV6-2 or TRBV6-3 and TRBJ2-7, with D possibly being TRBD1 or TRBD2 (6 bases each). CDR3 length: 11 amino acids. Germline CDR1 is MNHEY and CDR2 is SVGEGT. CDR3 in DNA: TGTAATAGGGGGGATTCCTACGAGCAGTACTTC. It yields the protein CNRGDSYEQYF.

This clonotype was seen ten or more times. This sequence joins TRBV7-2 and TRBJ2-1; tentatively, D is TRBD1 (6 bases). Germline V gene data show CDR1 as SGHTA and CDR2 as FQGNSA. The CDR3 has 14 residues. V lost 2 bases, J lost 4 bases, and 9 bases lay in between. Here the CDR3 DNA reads TGTGCCAGCAGCTTACCACAGGGTTACAATGAGCAGTTCTTC. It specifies CASSLPQGYNEQFF.

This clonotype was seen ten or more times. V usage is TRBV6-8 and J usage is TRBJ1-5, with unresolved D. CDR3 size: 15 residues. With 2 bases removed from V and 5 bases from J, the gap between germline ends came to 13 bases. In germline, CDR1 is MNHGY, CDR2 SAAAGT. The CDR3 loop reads CASSYRSKVDQPQHF. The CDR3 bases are TGTGCCAGCAGTTACCGCAGTAAAGTTGATCAGCCCCAGCATTTT.

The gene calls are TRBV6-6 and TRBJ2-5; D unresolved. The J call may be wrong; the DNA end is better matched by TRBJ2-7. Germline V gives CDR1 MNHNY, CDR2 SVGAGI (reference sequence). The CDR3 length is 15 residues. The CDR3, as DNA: TGTGCCAGCAGTTACTCGATGGCCGGGCCCAACGAGCAGTACTTC. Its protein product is CASSYSMAGPNEQYF.

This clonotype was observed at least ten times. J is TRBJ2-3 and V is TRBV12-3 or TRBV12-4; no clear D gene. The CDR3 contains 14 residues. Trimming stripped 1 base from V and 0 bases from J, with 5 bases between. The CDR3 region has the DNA TGTGCCAGCAGTTTAGTTCGAAGCACAGATACGCAGTATTTT. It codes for CASSLVRSTDTQYF.

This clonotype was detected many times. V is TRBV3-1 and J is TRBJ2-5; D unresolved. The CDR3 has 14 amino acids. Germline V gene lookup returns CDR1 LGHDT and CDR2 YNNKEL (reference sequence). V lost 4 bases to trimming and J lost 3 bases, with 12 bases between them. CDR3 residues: CASSPSDREETQYF. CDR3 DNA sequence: TGTGCCAGCAGCCCCTCGGACCGGGAAGAGACCCAGTACTTC.

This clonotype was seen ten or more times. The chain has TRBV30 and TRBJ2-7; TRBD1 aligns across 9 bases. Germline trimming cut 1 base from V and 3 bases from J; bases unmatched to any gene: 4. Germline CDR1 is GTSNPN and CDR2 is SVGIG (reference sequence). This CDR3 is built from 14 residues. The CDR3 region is CAWSAGTGRYEQYF. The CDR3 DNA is TGTGCCTGGAGTGCAGGGACAGGGCGCTACGAGCAGTACTTC.

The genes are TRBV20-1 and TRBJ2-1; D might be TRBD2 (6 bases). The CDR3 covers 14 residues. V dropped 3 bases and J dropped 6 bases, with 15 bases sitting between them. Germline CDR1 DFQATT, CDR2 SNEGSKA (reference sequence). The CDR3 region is CSASSFAGTNEQFF. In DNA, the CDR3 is TGCAGTGCTAGCAGTTTTGCGGGAACCAATGAGCAGTTCTTC.

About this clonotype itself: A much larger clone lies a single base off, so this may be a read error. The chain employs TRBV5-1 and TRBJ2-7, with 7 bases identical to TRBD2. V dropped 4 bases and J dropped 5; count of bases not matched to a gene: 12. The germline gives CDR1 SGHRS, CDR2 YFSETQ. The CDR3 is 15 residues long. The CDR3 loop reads CASSVLRGEGDEQYF. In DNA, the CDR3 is TGCGCCAGCAGCGTCCTTCGGGGGGAGGGTGACGAGCAGTACTTC.